This entry concerns a single TCR beta chain. This clonotype was seen at least ten times. The target of this receptor is not known. No qualities accompany the bases; no much larger clone lies one base away. This sample is drawn from a study of T cells in Graves' hyperthyroidism and ophthalmopathy (dated by TCRdb to about 2019). Background for the entire study: Peripheral blood samples were taken at initial diagnosis, before any treatment was given. A discovery cohort of about a hundred patients, roughly 45 with Graves' ophthalmopathy and more than 55 with stable Graves' hyperthyroidism, was used to find distinguishing TCR V-J signatures. An independent validation cohort of under 20 hyperthyroidism patients and approximately 15 patients who later progressed to ophthalmopathy tested prospective prediction of ophthalmopathy. The approximately 95 discovery patients were divided at random into training and test sets in a 7:3 ratio. In addition, the study compared T-cell repertoires in thyroid tissue and in blood from about 6 Graves' hyperthyroidism patients. After blood sampling, hyperthyroidism patients were treated with methimazole at a starting dose of 30 mg daily, and ophthalmopathy patients were treated with high-dose intravenous methylprednisolone. TCR Vbeta CDR3 sequencing of some 140 peripheral blood samples (approximately 44 ophthalmopathy, 75 hyperthyroidism and roughly 17 progressor patients) is reported in the paper.

The TCR beta CDR3 regions were amplified from the RNA transcripts. For the first round of RT-PCR on the TCR CDR3, the HTBI primer set was used together with the Qiagen OneStep RT-PCR kit. Libraries were constructed in a second round of multiplex PCR, after which size selection and purification were performed. Paired-end sequencing of the libraries was performed with 100 bp reads on an Illumina HiSeq2000. On the authors' methods: SOAPnuke was used to process the raw data, with reads discarded if the reads contained adapters or uncalled bases, had a mean Phred below 15, or lacked an exact constant-primer or identifier match. COPE v1.2.5 was used to merge the high-quality paired reads, and each unique nucleotide sequence was defined as a clonotype. MiTCR v1.1 was used to align the clonotypes against IMGT TRBV, TRBD and TRBJ reference segments. Analysis was restricted to V-J combinations with a frequency above 0.0001, which covered roughly 99% of repertoires. The TCS score was defined as the ratio of F50 (clonal expansion) to E x V (chaos), calculated using BLOSUM62-based TCRdist between CDR3 peptides within each V-J. Welch's t-statistics and random forest reduced roughly 500 V-J features to 13, which were used in a naive Bayes classifier (R e1071). The public reads were quality trimmed at Q25 with fastp and then assembled into clones with MiXCR by TCRdb, keeping productive beta chains. Rows merge per CDR3 protein into single entries with the most common DNA and genes. TCRdb's processing, not the authors' own work, is the source of the V and J calls. This sample lists fewer than 600,000 distinct CDR3 sequences; around 13% were detected once. The top ten clones comprise roughly 13% of the sample.

The full study reports these points: No statistical method was used to set the sample size in advance, and investigators knew the group allocation. In validation, progression to ophthalmopathy was predicted by the model with roughly 71% sensitivity and 72.22% specificity, a median of about 6 months before onset. A 13 V-J signature model separated ophthalmopathy from stable hyperthyroidism, with roughly 88% sensitivity and 81% to 82% specificity in cross-validation and 80%/75% in testing. Most expanded thyroid clonotypes (frequency above 0.001) were also detected in blood, a finding suggesting that blood repertoires may reflect thyroid immune responses.

From V the trimming removes 6 bases and from J it removes 4 bases, while the gene matches leave 6 bases of the junction unaccounted for. The CDR3 goes from the cysteine to the phenylalanine over 15 residues. Only the CDR3 region is kept as DNA, spanning 45 bases read in frame from base 1. For CDR1 and CDR2, the germline V gene (reference sequence) lists MNHEY and SMNVEV. Stable Graves' hyperthyroidism was defined as no progression to ophthalmopathy during 18 months of follow-up. Hyperthyroidism patients were newly diagnosed, with disease duration under 2 months, and aged 18 to 65 years. Any patient with an uncontrolled infection, another autoimmune disease, pregnancy or lactation was excluded. Diagnoses relied on clinical symptoms, serum thyroxine and TRAb, thyroid ultrasound and orbital computed tomography. PBMCs were separated from 10 ml of fresh peripheral blood using Ficoll-Paque density gradient centrifugation. Total RNA was extracted using Trizol reagent, and RNA quality was assessed on an Agilent 2100 Bioanalyzer.

This sequence uses TRBV27 and TRBJ1-3; the junction holds 10 bases that match TRBD1. The receptor was derived from a woman between 40 and 50 years old with Graves' hyperthyroidism. The source material was blood. The CDR3 protein sequence reads: CASSSGQGRGNTIYF. The sequenced DNA is TGTGCCAGCAGCTCGGGACAGGGGAGAGGAAACACCATATATTTT.